This TCR beta chain came from a study of human T cells and chemical hapten exposure. Overall study results and limits: Against controls, expanded TCRs gave rise to significantly more large CDR3 similarity clusters. Every donor had alopecia, and their immune response may therefore differ from healthy people's.

Germline-derived CDR1 and CDR2 are SGHAT and FQNNGV. V was pared by 2 bases and J by 4 bases, with 5 bases between. This CDR3 region has 13 residues. Time point described: patch test 3, about 24 weeks after DPC sensitization. Treatment described: therapeutic diphenylcyclopropenone sensitization with weekly scalp DPC. The authors extracted total RNA from unfractionated whole blood. In its sample, this clonotype was seen a few times. Its antigen is unknown. TCRdb recomputed calls from the RACE reads with MiXCR, one row per CDR3 protein. The sample shows roughly 50,000 distinct CDR3 sequences, roughly 9.5% of them seen only once.

This sequence originates from a woman aged 40 to 50 with alopecia areata. Some clones in this sample may be carry-over from other donors' samples. The sequencing used whole blood, collected in connection with sensitization to the hapten diphenylcyclopropenone (DPC). This rearrangement joins TRBV11-2 to TRBJ2-2; D not certain. CDR3 sequence reads: CASSLTRTGELFF. The CDR3 DNA reads as TGTGCCAGCAGCTTAACCCGCACCGGGGAGCTGTTTTTT.